This record concerns one T cell receptor beta chain sequence. The CDR3 runs to 14 residues. The germline V gene has CDR1 SGHTA and CDR2 FQGNSA. Trimming took off 6 bases at V and 2 bases at J, with 12 bases between the two ends. Original analysis: Reference gene primer amplification gave nucleated cell count estimates. TCRdb keeps only in-frame clones here, not all; method: immunoSEQ multiplex PCR. V, J and clone size derive from that table, while D and trimming were established from the DNA sequence. The sample shows about 58,000 clones, more than 70% of them seen only once. This sample was included in a study of blood T cell repertoires in COVID-19. Study in general: Collection of acute and convalescent COVID-19 samples took place in the United States, Italy and Spain. In each case, the material was cDNA or gDNA derived from T cells, B-cell-depleted T cells, or PBMCs.

The receptor was derived from a human donor in a cohort sampled during active COVID-19. The chain uses TRBV7-2 and TRBJ2-3, with D possibly TRBD1 on 5 matching bases. Sequencing was done on a sample of peripheral blood. The CDR3 region is CASRNNRFTDTQYF. DNA for the CDR3: TGTGCCAGCAGAAATAACAGGTTCACAGATACGCAGTATTTT.